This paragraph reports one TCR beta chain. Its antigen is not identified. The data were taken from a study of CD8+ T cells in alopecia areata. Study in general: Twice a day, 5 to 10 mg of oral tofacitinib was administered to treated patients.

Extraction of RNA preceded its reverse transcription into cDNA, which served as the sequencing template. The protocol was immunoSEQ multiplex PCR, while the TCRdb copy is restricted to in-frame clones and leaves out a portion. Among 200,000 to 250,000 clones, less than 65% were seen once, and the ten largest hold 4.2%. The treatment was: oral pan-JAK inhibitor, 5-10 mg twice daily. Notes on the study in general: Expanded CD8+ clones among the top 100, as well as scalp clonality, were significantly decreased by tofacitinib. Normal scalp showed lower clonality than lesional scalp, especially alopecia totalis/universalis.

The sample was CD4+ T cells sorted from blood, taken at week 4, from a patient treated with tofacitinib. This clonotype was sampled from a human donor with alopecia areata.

CDR3 loop: CSVGTGSGSYEQYF. As DNA, the CDR3 is TGCAGCGTTGGGACAGGGTCTGGCTCCTACGAGCAGTACTTC. V gene TRBV29-1 combines with J gene TRBJ2-7, with 8 bases identical to TRBD1. The CDR3 contains 14 residues. CDR1 SQVTM and CDR2 ANQGSEA come from the germline V gene. The J segment lost 0 bases and the V segment lost 4 bases, leaving 5 bases of the junction unmatched.